This T cell receptor beta chain originates from a study of T cells after yellow fever vaccination (dated by TCRdb to between 2018 and 2021). With respect to the entire study: The SMART-Seq v4 Ultra Low Input RNA kit was used to prepare libraries from fractions with low cell numbers. To track T-cell clones before and after primary and booster YFV17D yellow fever vaccination, bulk TCR alpha and beta repertoires were sequenced longitudinally. Bulk PBMC replicates and cell subsets were isolated from blood drawn at multiple timepoints before and after both primary and secondary immunization. Two healthy male donors made up the cohort, one aged 18 to 30 years and the other aged 30 to 40 years.

Sequenced using an Illumina NovaSeq 6000. Synthesis of TCR cDNA relied on 5'RACE template switching, a step that introduced a universal primer site along with unique molecular identifiers. Priming for cDNA synthesis came from both the TCR alpha and TCR beta constant segments. Libraries were amplified in two PCR steps, with sample barcodes and sequencing adapters added in the second step. Sequencing of libraries was performed on Illumina HiSeq 2500 (2x100 bp) or NovaSeq (2x150 bp). In the paper's pipeline: Reads were demultiplexed and collapsed into UMI consensus sequences with MIGEC, and V(D)J alignment was performed with MiXCR. Vaccine-responding clonotypes were identified with edgeR using replicate PBMC samples, with FDR below 0.01 and a log2 fold change above 5 up to day 15 being required. CD4 or CD8 identity was assigned to each bulk clonotype according to whether the clonotype was present at higher abundance in the sequenced CD4 repertoire or the sequenced CD8 repertoire. TCRdb reprocessed the public reads (quality trimming at Q25 with fastp, clone calling with MiXCR) and kept in-frame beta chains. Rows with a matching CDR3 protein are joined into one entry that keeps the most common DNA and genes. V and J calls and clone size were set by TCRdb, not the authors. Across this sample there are about 320,000 distinct CDR3 sequences, with approximately 13% seen only once. 3.2% of the sample is taken by the ten largest.

V loses 4 bases of germline sequence and J loses 1 base, and the interval between the two ends is 9 bases. CDR1 and CDR2 are read off the germline V gene as SGHRS and YFSETQ. CDR3 length: 15 amino acids, cysteine to phenylalanine. The only DNA kept is the CDR3, 45 bases in frame from the first base. Overall study outcomes, separate from this receptor: A small fraction of clonotypes showed up in both the CD4 and CD8 compartments, probably as a result of convergent recombination. Most clones expanded after primary vaccination (around 96% of CD4 and around 89% of CD8) were re-detected after the booster, suggesting that broad memory maintenance occurred. Because the study included only two donors, the extent to which the findings can be generalized is limited. Because abundant contaminating clonotypes from the bulk population could be contained in FACS-sorted repertoires, computational filtering was required. The secondary T-cell response was found to be weaker but faster than the primary response, with a peak reached on day 5 rather than on day 15.

Concerning this clonotype itself: It lacks a known antigen. No qualities accompany the bases; no much larger clone lies one base away.

The treatment or condition label corresponds to: live attenuated yellow fever vaccine strain. PBMCs were isolated from peripheral blood using a standard Ficoll-Paque protocol. Dynabeads CD4 and CD8 positive selection kits were used to isolate the CD4 and CD8 T-cell fractions. TriZol was used to extract RNA from bulk PBMCs, from CD4 and CD8 fractions, and from dextramer-positive and dextramer-negative fractions. Sample: CD4+ T cells sorted from PBMCs, taken 15 days after the yellow fever booster vaccination. The chain is encoded by TRBV5-1 joined to TRBJ2-6; perhaps TRBD1 is the D gene, with 6 bases matching. The origin of this receptor is a man aged 18 to 35 who received the YFV17D yellow fever vaccine. In nucleotide form, the sequence is TGCGCCAGCAGCCAGGGGACATCTGGGGCCAACGTCCTGACTTTC. Translated, this is CASSQGTSGANVLTF.